Below are 21 T cell receptor beta chains sequenced from a single sample in a study of cytomegalovirus exposure and HLA in healthy donors. Researchers ran the PCR with 60 Vbeta and 13 Jbeta primers. Using immunoSEQ multiplex PCR, the repertoire was profiled, and TCRdb retains in-frame clones only, with some absent. The sample consists of 150,000 to 200,000 clones, approximately 80% of them appearing once. The sample was PBMCs. Source of these receptors: a woman in her 40s in good health and CMV-seronegative.

The chain is built from TRBV2 and TRBJ2-5; TRBD2 is a possible D gene (6 bases). Trimming stripped 5 bases from V and 5 bases from J, with 21 bases between. The CDR3 is made up of 16 amino acids. Looked up from germline, CDR1 is SNHLY and CDR2 is FYNNEI. The CDR3 here is CASSIPSGLRGETQYF. CDR3 DNA: TGTGCCAGCAGTATCCCGTCGGGGCTCCGGGGGGAGACCCAGTACTTC.

CDR3 in amino acids: CASSRVNTEAFF. The DNA for the CDR3 is TGTGCCAGCAGCCGAGTGAACACTGAAGCTTTCTTT. This chain connects TRBV5-8 to TRBJ1-1; the D is unclear. There are 12 residues in the CDR3. Germline loops: CDR1 SGHTS, CDR2 YDEGEE. V lost 4 bases, J lost 0 bases, and 4 bases lay in between.

V and J are TRBV19 and TRBJ2-5; 7 bases are a match to TRBD1. V lost 9 bases, J lost 2 bases, and 3 bases stayed unmatched. CDR3 length equals 12 residues. Germline loops: CDR1 LNHDA, CDR2 SQIVND (reference sequence). CDR3: CASSRGQETQYF. In nucleotides, the CDR3 is TGTGCCAGCAGCAGGGGGCAAGAGACCCAGTACTTC.

V usage is TRBV5-1 and J usage is TRBJ2-7; 12 nucleotides line up with TRBD2. Germline V gives CDR1 SGHRS, CDR2 YFSETQ. Unmatched junction bases numbered 8, after V lost 3 bases and J lost 4 bases. This CDR3 has 16 residues. The CDR3 reads CASSYRTSGIGYEQYF. The DNA for the CDR3 is TGCGCCAGCAGCTATCGGACTAGCGGGATAGGTTACGAGCAGTACTTC.

This clone was observed once. The chain has TRBV19 and TRBJ1-1, with D perhaps matching TRBD1 (5 bases). The CDR3 is made up of 14 amino acids. The V end was cut by 5 bases, the J end by 0 bases, with 10 bases between. CDR1 and CDR2 (germline): LNHDA, SQIVND (reference sequence). The CDR3 reads CASSLTGLNTEAFF. The CDR3 nucleotides read TGTGCCAGTAGTTTAACAGGATTGAACACTGAAGCTTTCTTT.

This sequence joins TRBV19 and TRBJ1-6; D uncertain. Looked up from germline, CDR1 is LNHDA and CDR2 is SQIVND (reference sequence). Trimming removed 3 bases from V and 0 bases from J, with 12 bases in between. The CDR3 has 17 amino acids. DNA of the CDR3: TGTGCCAGTAGTATTAACTTTCGGAGCTCCTATAATTCACCCCTCCACTTT. It codes for CASSINFRSSYNSPLHF.

The chain carries TRBV6-6 and TRBJ1-6; TRBD1 matches 7 bases. The V and J ends lost 5 bases and 9 bases, in that order; junction bases with no gene match: 7. CDR3 length: 14 amino acids. CDR1 and CDR2 (germline): MNHNY, SVGAGI (reference sequence). CDR3 region: CASSPTGEFSPLHF. The CDR3 DNA is TGTGCCAGCAGTCCAACAGGGGAGTTTTCACCCCTCCACTTT.

The chain joins TRBV19 to TRBJ1-5, with D possibly TRBD1 on 5 matching bases. The CDR3 has 14 residues. Germline values: CDR1 LNHDA, CDR2 SQIVND (reference sequence). Trimming cost V 6 bases and J 6 bases, with 15 bases left between them. The CDR3 is CASRDLGAAQPQHF. CDR3 nucleotide sequence: TGTGCCAGTAGGGACCTAGGGGCGGCTCAGCCCCAGCATTTT.

The chain uses TRBV5-1 and TRBJ2-7, with 9 bases lining up with TRBD1. Germline trimming cut 5 bases from V and 3 bases from J; bases unmatched to any gene: 3. The germline V gene encodes CDR1 SGHRS and CDR2 YFSETQ. There are 13 residues in the CDR3. The CDR3: CASRGQGIYEQYF. DNA for the CDR3: TGCGCCAGCAGAGGACAGGGGATCTACGAGCAGTACTTC.

This clone was detected only a few times. The V gene is TRBV11-3, the J gene TRBJ2-1; 9 nucleotides align to TRBD2. The germline V gene encodes CDR1 SGHNT and CDR2 YENEEA. The CDR3 is 15 amino acids. J lost 5 bases, V lost 1 base, and 3 bases had no gene match. The CDR3 nucleotides read TGTGCCAGCAGCTTAGGCGGGGGGGGTAACAATGAGCAGTTCTTC. Encoded protein: CASSLGGGGNNEQFF.

V gene TRBV28 combines with J gene TRBJ1-4, with 8 nucleotides matching TRBD1. This CDR3 contains 14 residues. V was pared by 8 bases and J by 7 bases, with 9 bases of the junction left unmatched. CDR1 and CDR2 from the germline V gene are MDHEN and SYDVKM. The CDR3 here is CASHRDRRGEKLFF. The CDR3 DNA reads as TGTGCCAGCCACCGGGACAGGCGGGGTGAAAAACTGTTTTTT.

The V call is TRBV7-9, the J call TRBJ2-2, with 7 bases aligning to TRBD1. The V gene end was trimmed by 3 bases and the J gene end by 0 bases; junction bases not matched to a gene: 1. Per germline, CDR1 SEHNR and CDR2 FQNEAQ (reference sequence). The CDR3 extends over 15 amino acids. CDR3: CASSLQGANTGELFF. CDR3 DNA sequence: TGTGCCAGCAGCTTGCAGGGGGCGAACACCGGGGAGCTGTTTTTT.

The rearrangement uses TRBV28 and TRBJ1-5; D might be TRBD1 (6 bases). Germline V gene data show CDR1 as MDHEN and CDR2 as SYDVKM. The CDR3 is 12 amino acids. Trimming removed 8 bases at V and 3 bases at J, with 8 bases between. CDR3 sequence reads: CASEGDNQPQHF. The CDR3 region has the DNA TGTGCCAGCGAGGGGGACAATCAGCCCCAGCATTTT.

This chain joins TRBV19 and TRBJ1-5; D is possibly TRBD1 (6 bases). V shed 3 bases and J shed 6 bases, with 9 bases lying between them. CDR3 size: 13 residues. Germline V gene data show CDR1 as LNHDA and CDR2 as SQIVND (reference sequence). This CDR3 is CASSITGSQPQHF. The CDR3, as DNA: TGTGCCAGTAGTATTACAGGGAGTCAGCCCCAGCATTTT.

The chain links TRBV7-2 to TRBJ2-3; D not certain. Per the germline V gene, CDR1 is SGHTA and CDR2 is FQGNSA. The V end was cut by 7 bases, the J end by 6 bases, with 26 bases between. This CDR3 has 17 residues. CDR3 region: CASTPTRSTQRVDTQYF. As DNA, the CDR3 is TGTGCCAGCACACCGACCCGGAGCACCCAGAGAGTGGATACGCAGTATTTT. Complete variable domain (other parts from reference TRBV7-2 and TRBJ2-3): GAGVSQSPSNKVTEKGKDVELRCDPISGHTALYWYRQSLGQGLEFLIYFQGNSAPDKSGLPSDRFSAERTGGSVSTLTIQRTQQEDSAVYLCASTPTRSTQRVDTQYFGPGTRLTVL.

This chain connects TRBV6-5 to TRBJ2-6; D might be TRBD2 (6 bases). The germline V gene encodes CDR1 MNHEY and CDR2 SVGAGI. The V and J ends lost 8 bases and 0 bases respectively, with 8 bases between them. The CDR3 runs 14 residues. CDR3 coding DNA: TGTGCCAGCGAGCGGGCCTCTGGGGCCAACGTCCTGACTTTC. Amino acids: CASERASGANVLTF.

V is TRBV5-8 and J is TRBJ1-5, with 9 bases identical to TRBD1. Germline V gene lookup returns CDR1 SGHTS and CDR2 YDEGEE. V was pared by 3 bases and J by 5 bases, with 3 bases of the junction left unmatched. CDR3 size: 14 residues. The CDR3 DNA reads TGTGCCAGCAGCTGGGACAGGGACTATCAGCCCCAGCATTTT. This encodes CASSWDRDYQPQHF. The complete variable domain, with remaining parts taken from reference TRBV5-8 and TRBJ1-5, reads EAGVTQSPTHLIKTRGQQATLRCSPISGHTSVYWYQQALGLGLQFLLWYDEGEERNRGNFPPRFSGRQFPNYSSELNVNALELEDSALYLCASSWDRDYQPQHFGDGTRLSIL.

This clone was recorded once. CDR3 bases: TGTGCCAGCAGCCCAGTAGCAGGGAAGAACACTGAAGCTTTCTTT. Translating gives CASSPVAGKNTEAFF. The chain has TRBV7-8 and TRBJ1-1; D is perhaps TRBD1 (5 bases). Trimming left V 5 bases short and J 1 base short, with 14 bases between. From germline, CDR1 is SGHVS and CDR2 FQNEAQ. CDR3 length equals 15 residues. Based on the CDR3 plus reference TRBV7-8 and TRBJ1-1, the full variable domain is GAGVSQSPRYKVAKRGQDVALRCDPISGHVSLFWYQQALGQGPEFLTYFQNEAQLDKSGLPSDRFFAERPEGSVSTLKIQRTQQEDSAVYLCASSPVAGKNTEAFFGQGTRLTVV.

This clone was counted a single time. Other DNA sequences within the sample encode an identical CDR3. V gene TRBV5-6 combines with J gene TRBJ1-3; no reliable D call. The V gene lost 0 bases and the J gene lost 4 bases, with 8 bases spanning the gap. The CDR3 totals 14 residues. Germline V gene lookup returns CDR1 SGHDT and CDR2 YYEEEE. CDR3 region: CASSLAGTGNTIYF. The CDR3 DNA is TGTGCCAGCAGCTTGGCGGGTACCGGAAACACCATATATTTT. The whole variable domain, filled in from reference TRBV5-6 and TRBJ1-3, reads DAGVTQSPTHLIKTRGQQVTLRCSPKSGHDTVSWYQQALGQGPQFIFQYYEEEERQRGNFPDRFSGHQFPNYSSELNVNALLLGDSALYLCASSLAGTGNTIYFGEGSWLTVV.

The CDR3 loop reads CASSRPQGNTEAFF. CDR3 DNA sequence: TGCGCCAGCAGCAGGCCCCAGGGGAACACTGAAGCTTTCTTT. The chain links TRBV5-1 to TRBJ1-1, with D tentatively TRBD1 (5 bases). Trimming cost V 4 bases and J 1 base, with 11 bases left between them. Germline V gene lookup returns CDR1 SGHRS and CDR2 YFSETQ. The CDR3 consists of 14 residues.

This clone came up once. The chain joins TRBV2 to TRBJ2-1, with 15 bases that match TRBD2. The V gene end was trimmed by 4 bases and the J gene end by 7 bases; junction bases not matched to a gene: 8. The CDR3 covers 17 residues. The germline CDR1 and CDR2 sequences are SNHLY and FYNNEI. The CDR3: CASSVWTSGRANNEQFF. In nucleotides, the CDR3 is TGTGCCAGCAGTGTTTGGACTAGCGGGAGGGCCAATAATGAGCAGTTCTTC.